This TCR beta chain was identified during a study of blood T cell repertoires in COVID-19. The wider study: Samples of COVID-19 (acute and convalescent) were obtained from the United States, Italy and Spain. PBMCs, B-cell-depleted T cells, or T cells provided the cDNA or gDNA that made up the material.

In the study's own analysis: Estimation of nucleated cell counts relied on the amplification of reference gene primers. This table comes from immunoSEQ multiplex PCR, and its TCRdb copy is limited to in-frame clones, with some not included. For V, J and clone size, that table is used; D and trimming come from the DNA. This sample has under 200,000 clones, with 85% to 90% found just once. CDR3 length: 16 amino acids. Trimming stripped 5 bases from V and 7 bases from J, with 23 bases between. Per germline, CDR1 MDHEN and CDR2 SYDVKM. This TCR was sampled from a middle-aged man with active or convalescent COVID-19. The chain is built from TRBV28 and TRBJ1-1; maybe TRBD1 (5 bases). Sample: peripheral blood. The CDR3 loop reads CASSPPAGRRYGEAFF. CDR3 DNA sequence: TGTGCCAGCAGTCCCCCAGCAGGGAGGCGGTACGGTGAAGCTTTCTTT.